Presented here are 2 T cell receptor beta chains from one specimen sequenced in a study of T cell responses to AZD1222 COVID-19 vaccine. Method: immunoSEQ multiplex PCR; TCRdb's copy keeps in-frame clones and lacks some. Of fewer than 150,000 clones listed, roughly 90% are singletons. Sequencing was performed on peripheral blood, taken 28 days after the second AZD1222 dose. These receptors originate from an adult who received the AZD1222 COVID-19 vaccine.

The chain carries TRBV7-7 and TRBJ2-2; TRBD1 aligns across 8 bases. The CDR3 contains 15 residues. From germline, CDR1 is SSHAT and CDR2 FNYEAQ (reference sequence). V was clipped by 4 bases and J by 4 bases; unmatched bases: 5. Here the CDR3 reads CASSSGQGGTGELFF. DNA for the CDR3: TGTGCCAGCAGCTCCGGACAGGGAGGCACCGGGGAGCTGTTTTTT. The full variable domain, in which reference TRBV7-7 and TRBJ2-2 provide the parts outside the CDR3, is GAGVSQSPRYKVTKRGQDVTLRCDPISSHATLYWYQQALGQGPEFLTYFNYEAQPDKSGLPSDRFSAERPEGSISTLTIQRTEQRDSAMYRCASSSGQGGTGELFFGEGSRLTVL.

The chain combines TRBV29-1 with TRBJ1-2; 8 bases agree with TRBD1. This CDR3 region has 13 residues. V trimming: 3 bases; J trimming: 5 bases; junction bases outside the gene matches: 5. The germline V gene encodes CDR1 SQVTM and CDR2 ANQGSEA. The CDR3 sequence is CSVEAQGVYGYTF. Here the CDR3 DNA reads TGCAGCGTTGAGGCACAGGGGGTATATGGCTACACCTTC. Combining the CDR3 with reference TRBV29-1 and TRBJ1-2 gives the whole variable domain SAVISQKPSRDICQRGTSLTIQCQVDSQVTMMFWYRQQPGQSLTLIATANQGSEATYESGFVIDKFPISRPNLTFSTLTVSNMSPEDSSIYLCSVEAQGVYGYTFGSGTRLTVV.